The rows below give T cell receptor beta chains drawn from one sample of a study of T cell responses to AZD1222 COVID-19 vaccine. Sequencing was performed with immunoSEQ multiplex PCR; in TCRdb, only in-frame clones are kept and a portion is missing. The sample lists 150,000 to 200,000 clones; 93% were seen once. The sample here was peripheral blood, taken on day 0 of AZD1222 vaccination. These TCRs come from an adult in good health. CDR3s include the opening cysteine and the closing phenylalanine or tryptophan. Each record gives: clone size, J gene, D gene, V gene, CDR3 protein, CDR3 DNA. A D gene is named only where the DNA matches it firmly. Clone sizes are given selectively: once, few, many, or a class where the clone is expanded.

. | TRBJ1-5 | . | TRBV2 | CASRGLLGSNQPQHF | TGTGCCAGCAGGGGCCTATTGGGGTCCAATCAGCCCCAGCATTTT
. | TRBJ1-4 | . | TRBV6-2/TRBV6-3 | CASSYGRQPATNEKLFF | TGTGCCAGCAGTTACGGGCGGCAACCAGCAACTAATGAAAAACTGTTTTTT
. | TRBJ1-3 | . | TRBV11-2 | CASSQNSGNTIYF | TGTGCCAGCAGCCAGAACTCCGGAAACACCATATATTTT
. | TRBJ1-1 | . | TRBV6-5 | CASTGTLNTEAFF | TGTGCCAGCACAGGGACCCTGAACACTGAAGCTTTCTTT
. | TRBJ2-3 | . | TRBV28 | CASSSLPDTQYF | TGTGCCAGCAGTTCCTTACCAGATACGCAGTATTTT
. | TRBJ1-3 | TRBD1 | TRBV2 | CASSPGQGIISGNTIYF | TGTGCCAGCAGTCCGGGACAGGGCATCATCTCTGGAAACACCATATATTTT
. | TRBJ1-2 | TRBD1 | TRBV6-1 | CASSDPTGAPLPGYGYTF | TGTGCCAGCAGTGACCCAACAGGGGCCCCACTTCCTGGCTATGGCTACACCTTC
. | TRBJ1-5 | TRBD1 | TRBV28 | CASSQGTVGSQPQHF | TGTGCCAGCAGCCAAGGGACAGTCGGTAGTCAGCCCCAGCATTTT
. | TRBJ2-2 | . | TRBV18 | CASSPTGLSNTGELFF | TGTGCCAGCTCACCGACGGGCCTTTCGAACACCGGGGAGCTGTTTTTT
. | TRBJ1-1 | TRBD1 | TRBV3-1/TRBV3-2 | CASSRGDRNTEAFF | TGTGCCAGCAGCCGCGGGGACAGGAACACTGAAGCTTTCTTT
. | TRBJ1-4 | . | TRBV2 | CASNLQPWGTNEKLFF | TGTGCCAGCAATCTTCAGCCCTGGGGGACTAATGAAAAACTGTTTTTT
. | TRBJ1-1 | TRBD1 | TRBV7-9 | CASSPRGTEAFF | TGTGCCAGCAGCCCCAGGGGGACTGAAGCTTTCTTT
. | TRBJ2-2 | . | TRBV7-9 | CASQNAYGDTGELFF | TGTGCCAGCCAAAACGCCTATGGGGACACCGGGGAGCTGTTTTTT
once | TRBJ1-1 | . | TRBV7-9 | CASSLARGGSVTEAFF | TGTGCCAGCAGCTTAGCCCGCGGGGGTTCGGTCACTGAAGCTTTCTTT
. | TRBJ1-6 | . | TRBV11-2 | CASSLAASYNSPLHF | TGTGCCAGCAGCTTAGCAGCCTCCTATAATTCACCCCTCCACTTT
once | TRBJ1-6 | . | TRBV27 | CASSFRQYNSPLHF | TGTGCCAGCAGTTTCCGGCAGTATAATTCACCCCTCCACTTT
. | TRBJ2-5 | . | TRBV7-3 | CASSLSQGETQYF | TGTGCCAGCAGCTTATCTCAAGGGGAGACCCAGTACTTC
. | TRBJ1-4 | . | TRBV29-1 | CSGTDATNEKLFF | TGCAGCGGGACGGATGCAACTAATGAAAAACTGTTTTTT
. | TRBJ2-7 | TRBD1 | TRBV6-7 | CASSTDRGYEQYF | TGTGCCAGCAGCACCGACAGGGGTTACGAGCAGTACTTC
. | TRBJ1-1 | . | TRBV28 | CASRQQLSGATEAFF | TGTGCCAGCAGGCAACAGCTTTCGGGGGCCACTGAAGCTTTCTTT
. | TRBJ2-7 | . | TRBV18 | CASSPRPSDSYEQYF | TGTGCCAGCTCACCCCGCCCTAGCGACTCCTACGAGCAGTACTTC
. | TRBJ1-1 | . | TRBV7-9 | CASSLEWTEAFF | TGTGCCAGCAGCTTAGAGTGGACTGAAGCTTTCTTT
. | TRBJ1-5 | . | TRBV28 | CASSSYQPQHF | TGTGCCAGCAGTTCATATCAGCCCCAGCATTTT
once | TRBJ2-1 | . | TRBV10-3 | CAISDSKGSSYNEQFF | TGTGCCATCAGTGACAGTAAGGGGAGTTCCTACAATGAGCAGTTCTTC
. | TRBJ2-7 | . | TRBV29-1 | CSVARQGGNYEQYF | TGCAGCGTTGCGAGGCAGGGCGGCAACTACGAGCAGTACTTC
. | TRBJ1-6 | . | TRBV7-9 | CASSLVSGYTSPLHF | TGTGCCAGCAGCTTAGTTTCAGGGTATACCTCACCCCTCCACTTT
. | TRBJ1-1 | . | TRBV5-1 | CASSFTGTENTEAFF | TGCGCCAGCAGCTTTACCGGGACGGAGAACACTGAAGCTTTCTTT
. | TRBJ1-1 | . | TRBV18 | CASAPGGEGEAFF | TGTGCCAGCGCGCCCGGGGGCGAGGGTGAAGCTTTCTTT
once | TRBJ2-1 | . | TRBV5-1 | CASSLLENPYNEQFF | TGCGCCAGCAGCTTGTTGGAGAATCCCTACAATGAGCAGTTCTTC
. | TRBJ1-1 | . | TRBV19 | CASTQGRVENTEAFF | TGTGCCAGTACCCAGGGGAGGGTGGAGAACACTGAAGCTTTCTTT
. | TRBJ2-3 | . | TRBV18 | CASSGTKDTQYF | TGTGCCAGCTCAGGGACGAAAGATACGCAGTATTTT
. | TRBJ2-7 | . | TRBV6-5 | CASSLSRLLSYEQYF | TGTGCCAGCAGTTTGAGCCGCCTCCTCTCCTACGAGCAGTACTTC
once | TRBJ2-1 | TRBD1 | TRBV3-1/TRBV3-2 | CASSQDQGARNEQFF | TGTGCCAGCAGCCAAGACCAGGGGGCGCGAAATGAGCAGTTCTTC